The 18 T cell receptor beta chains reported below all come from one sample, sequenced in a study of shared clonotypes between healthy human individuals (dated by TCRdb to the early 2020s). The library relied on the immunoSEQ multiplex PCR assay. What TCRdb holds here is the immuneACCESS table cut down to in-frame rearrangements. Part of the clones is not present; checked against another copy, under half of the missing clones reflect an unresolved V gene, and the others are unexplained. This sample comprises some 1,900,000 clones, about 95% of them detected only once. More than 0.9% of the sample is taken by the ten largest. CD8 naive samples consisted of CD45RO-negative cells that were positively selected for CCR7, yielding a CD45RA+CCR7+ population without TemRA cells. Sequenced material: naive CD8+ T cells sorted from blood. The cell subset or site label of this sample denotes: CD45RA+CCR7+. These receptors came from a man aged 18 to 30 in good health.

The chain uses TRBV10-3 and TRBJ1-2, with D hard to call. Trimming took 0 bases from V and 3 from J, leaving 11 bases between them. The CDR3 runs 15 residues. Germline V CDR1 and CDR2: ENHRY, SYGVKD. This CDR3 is CAISESEGQDYGYTF. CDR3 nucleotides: TGTGCCATCAGTGAGTCTGAAGGGCAGGACTATGGCTACACCTTC.

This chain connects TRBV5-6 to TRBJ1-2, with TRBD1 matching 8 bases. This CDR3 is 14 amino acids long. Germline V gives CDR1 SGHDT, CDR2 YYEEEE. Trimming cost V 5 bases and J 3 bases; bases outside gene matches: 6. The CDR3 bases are TGTGCCAGCAGTCTTCAGGGGGCCGACTATGGCTACACCTTC. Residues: CASSLQGADYGYTF.

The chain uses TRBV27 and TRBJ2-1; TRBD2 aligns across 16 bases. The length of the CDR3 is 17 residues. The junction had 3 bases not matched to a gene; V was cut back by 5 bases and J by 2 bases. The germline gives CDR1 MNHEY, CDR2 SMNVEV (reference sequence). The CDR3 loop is CASSKGLAGGPYNEQFF. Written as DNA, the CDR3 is TGTGCCAGCAGTAAGGGACTAGCGGGGGGGCCCTACAATGAGCAGTTCTTC.

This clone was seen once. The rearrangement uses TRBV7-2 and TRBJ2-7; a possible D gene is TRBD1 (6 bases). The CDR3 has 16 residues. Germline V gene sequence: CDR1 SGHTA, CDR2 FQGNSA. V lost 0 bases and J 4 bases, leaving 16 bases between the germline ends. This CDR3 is CASSLALGGFFYEQYF. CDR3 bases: TGTGCCAGCAGCTTAGCGCTTGGGGGCTTTTTTTACGAGCAGTACTTC.

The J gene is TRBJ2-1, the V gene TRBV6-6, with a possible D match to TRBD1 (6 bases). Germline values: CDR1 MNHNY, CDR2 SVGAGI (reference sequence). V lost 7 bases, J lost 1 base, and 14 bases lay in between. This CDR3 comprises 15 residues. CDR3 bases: TGTGCCAGCAACAGGGACCGCCCGTCCTACAATGAGCAGTTCTTC. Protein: CASNRDRPSYNEQFF.

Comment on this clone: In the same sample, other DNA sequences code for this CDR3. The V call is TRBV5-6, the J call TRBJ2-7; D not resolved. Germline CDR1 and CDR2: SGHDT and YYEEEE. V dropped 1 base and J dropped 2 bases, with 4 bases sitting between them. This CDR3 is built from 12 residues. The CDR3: CASSLTPYEQYF. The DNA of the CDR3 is TGTGCCAGCAGCTTGACACCCTACGAGCAGTACTTC.

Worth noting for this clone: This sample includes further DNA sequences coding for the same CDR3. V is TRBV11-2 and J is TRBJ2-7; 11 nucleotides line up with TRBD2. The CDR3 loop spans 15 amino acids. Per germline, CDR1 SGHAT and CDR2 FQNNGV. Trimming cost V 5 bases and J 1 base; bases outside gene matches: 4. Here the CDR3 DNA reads TGTGCCAGCAGCCCTGGACTAGCGGGTTCCTACGAGCAGTACTTC. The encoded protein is CASSPGLAGSYEQYF.

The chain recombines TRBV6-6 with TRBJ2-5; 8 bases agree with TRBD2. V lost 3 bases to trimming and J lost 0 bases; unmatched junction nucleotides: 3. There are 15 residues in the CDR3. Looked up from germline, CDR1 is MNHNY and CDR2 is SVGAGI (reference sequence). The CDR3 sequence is CASSYLGGDQETQYF. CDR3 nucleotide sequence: TGTGCCAGCAGTTATCTCGGGGGGGACCAAGAGACCCAGTACTTC.

DNA for the CDR3: TGTGCCAGCCGCTGGGGAGATACGCAGTATTTT. Protein product: CASRWGDTQYF. The rearrangement links TRBV6-6 to TRBJ2-3; no reliable D call. CDR3 length: 11 residues. Trimming shortened V by 8 bases and J by 5 bases, and 8 bases separated the two germline ends. Germline V CDR1 and CDR2: MNHNY, SVGAGI (reference sequence).

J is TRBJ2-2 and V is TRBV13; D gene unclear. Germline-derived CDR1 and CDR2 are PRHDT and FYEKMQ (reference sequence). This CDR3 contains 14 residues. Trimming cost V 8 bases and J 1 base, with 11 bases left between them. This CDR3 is CASLEQRNTGELFF. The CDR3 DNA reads TGTGCCAGCCTAGAGCAGCGGAACACCGGGGAGCTGTTTTTT.

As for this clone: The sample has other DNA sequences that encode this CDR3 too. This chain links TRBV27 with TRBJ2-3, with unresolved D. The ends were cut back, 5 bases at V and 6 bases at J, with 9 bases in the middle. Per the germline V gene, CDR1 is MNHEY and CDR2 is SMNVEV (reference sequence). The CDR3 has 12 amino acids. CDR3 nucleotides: TGTGCCAGCAGTCCCTCGCTCGATACGCAGTATTTT. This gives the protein CASSPSLDTQYF.

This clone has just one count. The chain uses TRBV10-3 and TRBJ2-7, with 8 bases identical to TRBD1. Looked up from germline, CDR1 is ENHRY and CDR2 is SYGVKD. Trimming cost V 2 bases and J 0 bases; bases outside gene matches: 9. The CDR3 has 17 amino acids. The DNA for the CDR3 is TGTGCCATCAGTGAGGTTACCGGGACAGGAGACTCCTACGAGCAGTACTTC. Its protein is CAISEVTGTGDSYEQYF.

The CDR3 is CASGTESYEQYF. As DNA, the CDR3 is TGTGCCAGCGGGACGGAAAGCTACGAGCAGTACTTC. J is TRBJ2-7 and V is TRBV2; the D call may be TRBD1 or TRBD2 (5 bases each). The V and J ends lost 8 bases and 3 bases respectively, with 11 bases between them. CDR1 and CDR2 (germline): SNHLY, FYNNEI. There are 12 residues in the CDR3.

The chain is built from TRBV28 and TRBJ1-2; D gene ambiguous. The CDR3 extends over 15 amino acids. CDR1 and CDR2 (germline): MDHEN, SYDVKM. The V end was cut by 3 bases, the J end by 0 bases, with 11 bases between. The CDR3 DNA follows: TGTGCCAGCAGTTTCCCCTGGACCTCTAACTATGGCTACACCTTC. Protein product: CASSFPWTSNYGYTF.

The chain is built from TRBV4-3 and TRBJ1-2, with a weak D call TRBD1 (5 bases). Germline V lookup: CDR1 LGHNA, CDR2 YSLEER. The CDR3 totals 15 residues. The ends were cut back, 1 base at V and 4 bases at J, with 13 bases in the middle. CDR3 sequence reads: CASSQGLGDSYGYTF. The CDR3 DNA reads TGCGCCAGCAGCCAAGGTTTAGGGGATAGCTATGGCTACACCTTC.

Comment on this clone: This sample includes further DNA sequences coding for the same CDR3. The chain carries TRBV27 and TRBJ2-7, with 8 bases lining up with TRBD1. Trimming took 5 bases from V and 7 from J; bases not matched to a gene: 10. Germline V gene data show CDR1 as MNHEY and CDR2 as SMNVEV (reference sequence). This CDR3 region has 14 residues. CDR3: CASSLGTGVGEQYF. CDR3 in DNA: TGTGCCAGCAGTCTAGGGACAGGAGTTGGGGAGCAGTACTTC.

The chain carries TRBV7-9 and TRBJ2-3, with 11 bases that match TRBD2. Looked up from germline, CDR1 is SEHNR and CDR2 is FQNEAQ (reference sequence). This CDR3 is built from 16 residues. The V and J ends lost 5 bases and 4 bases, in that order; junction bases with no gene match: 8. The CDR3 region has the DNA TGTGCCAGCAGCACACCTAGCGGGAGGCTGGCAGATACGCAGTATTTT. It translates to CASSTPSGRLADTQYF.

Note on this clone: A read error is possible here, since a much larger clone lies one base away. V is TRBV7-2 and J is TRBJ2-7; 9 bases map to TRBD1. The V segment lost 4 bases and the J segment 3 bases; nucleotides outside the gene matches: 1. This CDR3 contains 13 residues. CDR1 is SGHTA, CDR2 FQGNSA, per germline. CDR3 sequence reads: CASSWGQGYEQYF. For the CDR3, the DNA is TGTGCCAGCAGCTGGGGACAGGGCTACGAGCAGTACTTC.